These 7 T cell receptor beta chains came from one sample sequenced in a study of blood T cells in healthy people across ages. The second PCR ran about 6 to 12 cycles with a sample-barcoded 5' primer and J-beta primers. TCRdb re-analysed the 5' RACE reads in MiXCR, keeping a single row per CDR3 protein. The data show approximately 940,000 distinct CDR3 sequences, about 48% seen once. Input material: blood. The receptors stem from a young man in good health.

This chain connects TRBV5-6 to TRBJ1-5; possible D gene TRBD1, 6 bases. The CDR3 runs 15 residues. From germline, CDR1 is SGHDT and CDR2 YYEEEE. Trimming removed 4 bases at V and 2 bases at J, with 13 bases between. Written as DNA, the CDR3 is TGTGCCAGCAGCCTGGGGGGCCGGGGCAATCAGCCCCAGCATTTT. Translating it yields CASSLGGRGNQPQHF.

The genes are TRBV7-2 and TRBJ2-3; possible D gene TRBD2, 7 bases. The CDR3 is made up of 17 amino acids. Germline CDR1 SGHTA, CDR2 FQGNSA. V lost 0 bases to trimming and J lost 7 bases, with 20 bases between them. The CDR3 here is CASSLAGGGGALNTQYF. The CDR3 nucleotides read TGTGCCAGCAGCTTAGCTGGAGGTGGGGGGGCCTTAAATACGCAGTATTTT.

V usage is TRBV9 and J usage is TRBJ2-1; D call uncertain. The germline V gene has CDR1 SGDLS and CDR2 YYNGEE. This CDR3 has 13 amino acids. V shed 0 bases and J shed 3 bases, with 4 bases lying between them. The CDR3 sequence: CASSVADYNEQFF. CDR3 coding DNA: TGTGCCAGCAGCGTAGCAGACTACAATGAGCAGTTCTTC. Filled out from reference TRBV9 and TRBJ2-1, the complete variable domain reads DSGVTQTPKHLITATGQRVTLRCSPRSGDLSVYWYQQSLDQGLQFLIQYYNGEERAKGNILERFSAQQFPDLHSELNLSSLELGDSALYFCASSVADYNEQFFGPGTRLTVL.

This chain connects TRBV7-2 to TRBJ2-1; 12 nucleotides match TRBD2. Trimming at V came to 6 bases and at J to 9 bases, leaving 12 bases not matched to a gene. The germline gives CDR1 SGHTA, CDR2 FQGNSA. This CDR3 is built from 16 residues. The CDR3 DNA follows: TGTGCCAGCAGTCAAGGGGCTAGCGGGGGGGCCTCTGAGCAGTTCTTC. Translating gives CASSQGASGGASEQFF.

CDR3 in DNA: TGTGCCAGCACCTGGACGGTGTCTTCCTACGAGCAGTACTTC. Protein product: CASTWTVSSYEQYF. The chain is built from TRBV6-5 and TRBJ2-7, with D uncertain. This CDR3 has 14 residues. Per germline, CDR1 MNHEY and CDR2 SVGAGI. Trimming took off 7 bases at V and 1 base at J, with 14 bases between the two ends.

Of note for this clonotype: A clone one base away is much larger, so this may be a read error. The chain uses TRBV12-3 or TRBV12-4 and TRBJ2-7; the D gene is possibly TRBD2 (6 bases). Trimming shortened V by 9 bases and J by 7 bases, and 22 bases separated the two germline ends. The CDR3 is 14 residues long. CDR3 coding DNA: TGTGCCAGTTCCGGGACTGGATCCTACAATGAGCAGTACTTC. Translated, it gives CASSGTGSYNEQYF.

This clonotype came up a few times. The CDR3 sequence is CASSTGGLSYNEQFF. The CDR3 DNA is TGTGCCAGCAGCACCGGGGGCCTCTCCTACAATGAGCAGTTCTTC. The V gene is TRBV7-2, the J gene TRBJ2-1; D possibly matches TRBD1 or TRBD2 (6 bases each). V was shortened by 5 bases and J by 0 bases, with 11 bases between the two germline ends. Per germline, CDR1 SGHTA and CDR2 FQGNSA. The CDR3 is made up of 15 amino acids. The variable domain in full, with the rest retrieved from reference TRBV7-2 and TRBJ2-1, is GAGVSQSPSNKVTEKGKDVELRCDPISGHTALYWYRQSLGQGLEFLIYFQGNSAPDKSGLPSDRFSAERTGGSVSTLTIQRTQQEDSAVYLCASSTGGLSYNEQFFGPGTRLTVL.